The present entry profiles one T cell receptor (beta chain) with its context. As yet, its antigen is unknown. This entry is derived from a study of response to subunit inactivated influenza vaccine. Study-level points and caveats: It was suggested by the authors that few new T cells are recruited by each seasonal influenza vaccination.

MiXCR was run by TCRdb on the RT-PCR reads, yielding one entry per CDR3 protein. The data hold fewer than 700,000 distinct CDR3 sequences, with under 15% observed a single time. The specimen comprised PBMCs from blood, sampled roughly 47 days after vaccination. This receptor was obtained from a man aged 50 to 60 who received an inactivated influenza vaccine.

The CDR3 nucleotides read TGCGCCAGCAGCGTGGACAGGGGTAGCACAGATACGCAGTATTTT. Translated, it gives CASSVDRGSTDTQYF. The chain uses TRBV5-1 and TRBJ2-3; 9 positions agree with TRBD1. The trim removed 4 bases at V and 0 bases at J, leaving 3 bases unmatched. CDR3 length: 15 residues. CDR1 is SGHRS and CDR2 is YFSETQ in the germline V gene.